These T cell receptor beta chains were read from a single sample in a study of blood T cell repertoires in COVID-19. Profiling relied on immunoSEQ multiplex PCR, and the TCRdb table lists in-frame clones only, not all of them. The table lists 110,000 to 150,000 clones, 84% of them singletons. Sequenced input: peripheral blood. The receptors shown here come from a human donor in a cohort sampled during active COVID-19. CDR3s include the opening cysteine and the closing phenylalanine or tryptophan. A D gene is named only where the DNA matches it firmly. Rows give clone size only sometimes, using once, few, many, or a class for an expanded clone.

size: .; D: TRBD1; V: TRBV7-2; J: TRBJ1-2; CDR3: CASSLSFGQGYGYTF; DNA: TGTGCCAGCAGCTTGTCTTTTGGACAGGGATATGGCTACACCTTC
size: .; D: TRBD1; V: TRBV11-3; J: TRBJ2-1; CDR3: CASTPQGVLGDEQFF; DNA: TGTGCCAGCACCCCCCAGGGGGTACTCGGCGATGAGCAGTTCTTC
size: .; D: TRBD1; V: TRBV9; J: TRBJ1-1; CDR3: CASSAREGARTEAFF; DNA: TGTGCCAGCAGCGCCCGAGAGGGGGCGCGGACTGAAGCTTTCTTT
size: once; D: .; V: TRBV7-2; J: TRBJ2-7; CDR3: CASSLGRGLVSYEQYF; DNA: TGTGCCAGCAGCTTAGGTAGGGGTTTGGTCTCCTACGAGCAGTACTTC
size: .; D: TRBD2; V: TRBV7-2; J: TRBJ2-3; CDR3: CASSFTSGDTQYF; DNA: TGTGCCAGCAGCTTCACTAGCGGGGATACGCAGTATTTT
size: .; D: .; V: TRBV5-4; J: TRBJ1-2; CDR3: CASSLLDSLYGYTF; DNA: TGTGCCAGCAGCTTATTGGACAGCTTATATGGCTACACCTTC
size: .; D: .; V: TRBV5-1; J: TRBJ1-6; CDR3: CASSDTGPFNSPLHF; DNA: TGCGCCAGCAGCGACACAGGACCCTTTAATTCACCCCTCCACTTT
size: .; D: .; V: TRBV6-5; J: TRBJ1-3; CDR3: CASGKTGKGNTIYF; DNA: TGTGCCAGCGGAAAAACAGGGAAAGGGAACACCATATATTTT
size: .; D: TRBD1; V: TRBV5-1; J: TRBJ1-1; CDR3: CASSPQGGMNTEAFF; DNA: TGCGCCAGCAGCCCTCAGGGGGGTATGAACACTGAAGCTTTCTTT
size: .; D: .; V: TRBV3-1/TRBV3-2; J: TRBJ1-5; CDR3: CASSMGGGSDQPQHF; DNA: TGTGCCAGCAGCATGGGCGGGGGGAGTGATCAGCCCCAGCATTTT
size: .; D: .; V: TRBV27; J: TRBJ2-1; CDR3: CASSSRQAGNEQFF; DNA: TGTGCCAGCAGTTCCCGTCAAGCAGGCAATGAGCAGTTCTTC
size: few; D: .; V: TRBV24-1; J: TRBJ2-1; CDR3: CATSDQYYNEQFF; DNA: TGTGCCACCAGTGATCAGTATTACAATGAGCAGTTCTTC
size: .; D: TRBD1; V: TRBV7-2; J: TRBJ1-2; CDR3: CASSWAGQSYGYTF; DNA: TGTGCCAGCAGCTGGGCGGGACAGTCCTATGGCTACACCTTC
size: .; D: .; V: TRBV28; J: TRBJ2-2; CDR3: CASSFLPGGNTGELFF; DNA: TGTGCCAGCAGTTTTTTACCTGGAGGGAACACCGGGGAGCTGTTTTTT
size: .; D: .; V: TRBV27; J: TRBJ1-3; CDR3: CASTRQVLSGNTIYF; DNA: TGTGCCAGCACCAGACAGGTCCTCTCTGGAAACACCATATATTTT
size: .; D: TRBD1; V: TRBV7-8; J: TRBJ1-5; CDR3: CASSSTGGNQPQHF; DNA: TGTGCCAGCAGCTCGACAGGGGGGAATCAGCCCCAGCATTTT
size: once; D: TRBD1; V: TRBV5-1; J: TRBJ1-2; CDR3: CASSRGGGDYGYTF; DNA: TGCGCCAGCAGCCGAGGAGGGGGCGACTATGGCTACACCTTC
size: .; D: .; V: TRBV7-9; J: TRBJ2-1; CDR3: CASSLLDRHNEQFF; DNA: TGTGCCAGCAGTTTACTGGACAGACACAATGAGCAGTTCTTC
size: .; D: .; V: TRBV4-1; J: TRBJ2-1; CDR3: CASSPRDSNEQFF; DNA: TGCGCCAGCAGCCCCCGGGACTCCAATGAGCAGTTCTTC
size: .; D: .; V: TRBV2; J: TRBJ2-5; CDR3: CASSAPETQYF; DNA: TGTGCCAGCAGTGCCCCTGAGACCCAGTACTTC
size: .; D: .; V: TRBV5-4; J: TRBJ2-2; CDR3: CASSPPAGGTGELFF; DNA: TGTGCCAGCTCTCCCCCGGCAGGGGGGACCGGGGAGCTGTTTTTT
size: .; D: .; V: TRBV9; J: TRBJ2-1; CDR3: CASSAGGLTYNEQFF; DNA: TGTGCCAGCAGCGCAGGGGGGTTAACCTACAATGAGCAGTTCTTC
size: .; D: .; V: TRBV24-1; J: TRBJ1-1; CDR3: CATSDTTRNTEAFF; DNA: TGTGCCACCAGTGATACGACAAGGAACACTGAAGCTTTCTTT